These 18 T cell receptor beta chains were sequenced from one sample in a study of spatial heterogeneity in lung cancer. Time point defined: blood at routine non-recurrence follow-up after resection. TCRdb re-analysed the 5' RACE reads in MiXCR, keeping a single row per CDR3 protein. The repertoire consists of fewer than 25,000 distinct CDR3 sequences, with almost 10% occurring once and the leading ten covering about a fifth. The sample in question was PBMCs, obtained at follow-up. All receptors come from a male donor with early-stage non-small cell lung cancer.

This clonotype was seen many times. The junction departs from the called germline gene at one end, perhaps through a read error. The rearrangement links TRBV3-1 to TRBJ1-2, with 7 bases identical to TRBD1. Germline V gives CDR1 LGHDT, CDR2 YNNKEL (reference sequence). The CDR3 runs to 13 residues. For the CDR3, the DNA is TGTGCCAGCAACCAACAGGGGAACTATGGCTACACCTTC. Translation gives CASNQQGNYGYTF.

This clonotype occurred a few times. The V and J genes are TRBV30 and TRBJ1-1, with 7 bases identical to TRBD1. Germline CDR1 GTSNPN, CDR2 SVGIG (reference sequence). This CDR3 comprises 15 residues. V was pared by 2 bases and J by 4 bases, with 10 bases of the junction left unmatched. This chain's CDR3 is CAWSPLGQVATEAFF. CDR3 sequence (DNA): TGTGCCTGGAGTCCACTCGGACAGGTGGCCACTGAAGCTTTCTTT.

This clonotype was seen many times. The rearrangement uses TRBV7-6 and TRBJ1-5; tentative D call: TRBD1 (5 bases). V shed 4 bases and J shed 7 bases, with 11 bases lying between them. This CDR3 region has 13 residues. Germline loops: CDR1 SGHVS, CDR2 FNYEAQ. CDR3 nucleotide sequence: TGTGCCAGCAGCTCCAATTGGGACCAGCCCCAGCATTTT. Translated, it gives CASSSNWDQPQHF.

This clonotype occurred many times. The chain combines TRBV20-1 with TRBJ1-5, with unresolved D. Germline lookup yields CDR1 DFQATT and CDR2 SNEGSKA (reference sequence). This CDR3 region has 13 residues. V lost 3 bases to trimming and J lost 7 bases, with 13 bases between them. The CDR3 nucleotides are TGCAGTGCTAGTGATGGGCGGCGACAGCCCCAGCATTTT. It translates to CSASDGRRQPQHF.

On this clonotype: Compared with germline, one end of the junction differs, possibly owing to a read error. This rearrangement joins TRBV27 to TRBJ2-7; 10 bases line up with TRBD1. The CDR3 has 14 amino acids. Germline CDR1 MNHEY, CDR2 SMNVEV (reference sequence). This chain's CDR3 is CTSSFRGQGWEQYF. CDR3 coding DNA: TGTACCAGCAGTTTTAGGGGACAGGGGTGGGAGCAGTACTTC.

The V gene is TRBV29-1, the J gene TRBJ2-3; 7 nucleotides align to TRBD2. Germline CDR1 reads SQVTM; CDR2 reads ANQGSEA. The CDR3 has 14 residues. V was clipped by 4 bases and J by 3 bases; unmatched bases: 7. The CDR3 region has the DNA TGCAGCGTTGGAGTGGGGGGGGTTACAGATACGCAGTATTTT. It encodes CSVGVGGVTDTQYF.

This clonotype was picked up many times. The V and J genes are TRBV2 and TRBJ2-2; D ambiguous. This CDR3 has 10 residues. CDR1 SNHLY and CDR2 FYNNEI come from the germline V gene. The V and J ends lost 11 bases and 3 bases respectively, with 4 bases between them. CDR3 in DNA: TGTGCCGTACACACCGGGGAGCTGTTTTTT. This translates into CAVHTGELFF. Supplemented by reference TRBV2 and TRBJ2-2, the full variable domain reads EPEVTQTPSHQVTQMGQEVILRCVPISNHLYFYWYRQILGQKVEFLVSFYNNEISEKSEIFDDQFSVERPDGSNFTLKIRSTKLEDSAMYFCAVHTGELFFGEGSRLTVL.

This clonotype showed up many times. V usage is TRBV5-6 and J usage is TRBJ1-4, with 8 nucleotides matching TRBD1. Trimming took 3 bases from V and 7 from J; bases not matched to a gene: 2. The CDR3 length is 13 residues. Looked up from germline, CDR1 is SGHDT and CDR2 is YYEEEE. The CDR3 coding sequence is TGTGCCAGCAGCTACAGGGGGGCTGAAAAACTGTTTTTT. This encodes CASSYRGAEKLFF.

This clonotype was detected ten times or more. V usage is TRBV6-1 and J usage is TRBJ2-7; possibly TRBD1 for D (5 bases). Deletions cut 8 bases from V and 2 bases from J, with 16 bases between. This CDR3 is built from 14 residues. CDR1 MNHNS and CDR2 SASEGT come from the germline V gene. This CDR3 is CASDVQGTAYEQYF. CDR3 nucleotide sequence: TGTGCCAGCGATGTTCAGGGTACGGCCTACGAGCAGTACTTC.

This clonotype appeared many times. The CDR3 region is CASSLVGAHIYGYTF. CDR3 in DNA: TGTGCCAGCAGCTTAGTGGGGGCGCATATCTATGGCTACACCTTC. The rearrangement joins TRBV7-2 to TRBJ1-2, with D possibly being TRBD1 (6 bases). This CDR3 has 15 amino acids. Per germline, CDR1 SGHTA and CDR2 FQGNSA. Trimming shortened V by 1 base and J by 4 bases, and 13 bases separated the two germline ends.

Within the sample, this clonotype is medium-sized. The rearrangement joins TRBV15 to TRBJ2-7; 8 nucleotides line up with TRBD1. This CDR3 is 15 amino acids long. The V gene's germline CDR1 is LNHNV and CDR2 YYDKDF (reference sequence). Trimming cost V 3 bases and J 6 bases; bases outside gene matches: 10. CDR3 sequence reads: CATSRAGDRLGEQYF. The CDR3 DNA is TGTGCCACCAGCAGGGCCGGGGACAGGCTGGGCGAGCAGTACTTC.

The V call is TRBV28, the J call TRBJ1-1, with D perhaps TRBD1 (5 bases). This CDR3 is 16 amino acids long. Germline CDR1 MDHEN, CDR2 SYDVKM. Trimming took off 5 bases at V and 1 base at J, with 17 bases between the two ends. CDR3 protein: CASSRQGRSRNTEAFF. The CDR3 DNA reads as TGTGCCAGCAGTAGGCAGGGAAGGAGTCGGAACACTGAAGCTTTCTTT.

In this sample, this clonotype turned up a few times. A much larger clone lies one base from this, so it may be a read error. The genes are TRBV12-3 or TRBV12-4 and TRBJ1-6; no firm D call. Trimming left V 7 bases short and J 9 bases short, with 10 bases between. There are 12 residues in the CDR3. Here the CDR3 DNA reads TGTGCCAGCACTTTGAGCAGTTCACCCCTCCACTTT. Protein: CASTLSSSPLHF.

This clonotype was seen more than once but under ten times. The rearrangement links TRBV27 to TRBJ2-1; unclear D gene. The V and J ends lost 3 bases and 4 bases respectively, with 7 bases between them. Germline V gene lookup returns CDR1 MNHEY and CDR2 SMNVEV (reference sequence). The length of the CDR3 is 13 residues. CDR3 nucleotides: TGTGCCAGCAGTTTCTCGGGTTACAATGAGCAGTTCTTC. Translated, it gives CASSFSGYNEQFF.

V is TRBV12-3 or TRBV12-4 and J is TRBJ2-3; TRBD2 aligns across 8 bases. This CDR3 comprises 14 residues. After removal of 6 bases from V and 4 bases from J, the junction contained 6 bases not matched to a gene. The CDR3 region is CASSHGGAADTQYF. CDR3 DNA: TGTGCCAGCAGCCACGGGGGGGCGGCAGATACGCAGTATTTT.

This clonotype was counted ten times or more. The V gene is TRBV7-8, the J gene TRBJ2-7, with TRBD2 matching 7 bases. Germline CDR1 SGHVS, CDR2 FQNEAQ. The CDR3 covers 16 residues. Trimming removed 2 bases from V and 2 bases from J; junction bases left unmatched: 9. The CDR3 here is CASSLRSSGVTYEQYF. CDR3 bases: TGTGCCAGCAGCTTAAGGTCCAGCGGGGTAACCTACGAGCAGTACTTC.

This clonotype was detected many times. V usage is TRBV7-2 and J usage is TRBJ2-2; 9 bases are shared with TRBD2. The germline CDR1 and CDR2 sequences are SGHTA and FQGNSA. The CDR3 has 17 amino acids. J lost 5 bases, V lost 3 bases, and 10 bases had no gene match. The CDR3, as DNA: TGTGCCAGCAGCTTGATAGCGGGGGCCCTTGCTACCGGGGAGCTGTTTTTT. This translates into CASSLIAGALATGELFF.

The chain combines TRBV3-1 with TRBJ1-1; a possible D gene is TRBD1 (5 bases). This CDR3 comprises 14 residues. V shed 4 bases and J shed 10 bases, with 19 bases lying between them. CDR1 is LGHDT, CDR2 YNNKEL, per germline (reference sequence). CDR3 in amino acids: CASSPPRESGGAFF. In nucleotides, the CDR3 is TGTGCCAGCAGCCCTCCCCGGGAATCCGGGGGAGCTTTCTTT.